This T cell receptor beta chain was captured by sequencing in a study of blood T cell repertoires in COVID-19. Study as a whole: Samples representing acute and convalescent COVID-19 were sourced from the United States, Italy and Spain. The cDNA or gDNA used as material had been derived from T cells, B-cell-depleted T cells, or PBMCs.

While infection was still active, Seattle patients were enrolled and then followed longitudinally. J lost 2 bases, V lost 3 bases, and 1 base had no gene match. The CDR3 has 15 residues. Germline CDR1 is MGHDK and CDR2 is SYGVNS. Authors' processing steps: Amplification with reference gene primers provided the estimates of nucleated cell counts. Libraries were prepared by immunoSEQ multiplex PCR; TCRdb keeps only in-frame clonotypes and omits some of them. V and J calls plus clone size are reproduced from that table; the DNA served to infer D and trimming. The sample has some 65,000 clones; 90% are singletons.

The chain recombines TRBV25-1 with TRBJ2-7, with 13 bases aligning to TRBD2. Sequencing input: peripheral blood. The clonotype originates from a man aged 50-60 years with COVID-19, enrolled during active disease. CDR3 bases: TGTGCCAGCAGTGAGGGGACTAGCGGGACCTACGAGCAGTACTTC. It is translated as CASSEGTSGTYEQYF.